These 5 T cell receptor beta chains came from one sample sequenced in a study of CD8+ T cells in alopecia areata. Once RNA had been extracted, it was reverse transcribed into cDNA to act as the sequencing template. The assay was immunoSEQ multiplex PCR, and TCRdb's table has in-frame clones only and misses some. This table has approximately 200,000 clones, roughly three fifths appearing once. Sample treatment: oral pan-JAK inhibitor, 5-10 mg twice daily. Here the sequenced sample was CD4+ T cells sorted from blood, taken at week 4, from a patient treated with tofacitinib. The receptors were gathered from a human donor with alopecia areata.

The genes are TRBV5-1 and TRBJ2-1; 7 bases agree with TRBD2. Trimming took 2 bases from V and 3 from J; bases not matched to a gene: 11. This CDR3 spans 17 amino acids. Germline V gene data show CDR1 as SGHRS and CDR2 as YFSETQ. CDR3 loop: CASSLENGPSGYNEQFF. The CDR3 DNA reads TGCGCCAGCAGCTTAGAAAATGGGCCTAGCGGCTACAATGAGCAGTTCTTC.

This clone has just a few counts. V gene TRBV4-1 combines with J gene TRBJ2-3, with D perhaps matching TRBD2 (5 bases). The V and J ends lost 5 bases and 5 bases respectively, with 11 bases between them. The CDR3 extends over 13 amino acids. Germline values: CDR1 MGHRA, CDR2 YSYEKL. DNA for the CDR3: TGCGCCAGCAGCATCCCGGAGGAAGATACGCAGTATTTT. Amino acid sequence: CASSIPEEDTQYF.

This clone was counted a few times. This chain uses TRBV30 with TRBJ1-1; D possibly corresponds to TRBD1 (5 bases). This CDR3 has 12 residues. V was trimmed by 0 bases and J by 11 bases, leaving 13 bases between them. Germline-derived CDR1 and CDR2 are GTSNPN and SVGIG (reference sequence). The CDR3 DNA reads as TGTGCCTGGAGTGTACGGGGGGATCGGGCTTTCTTT. Translated: CAWSVRGDRAFF.

The chain uses TRBV25-1 and TRBJ2-3, with 8 bases that match TRBD2. This CDR3 contains 15 residues. CDR1 and CDR2 (germline): MGHDK, SYGVNS. Unmatched junction bases numbered 3, after V lost 4 bases and J lost 0 bases. The CDR3 coding sequence is TGTGCCAGCAGTGTAGCGGGAACTAGCACAGATACGCAGTATTTT. Its translation is CASSVAGTSTDTQYF.

This clone was seen more than once but under ten times. The V call is TRBV6-1, the J call TRBJ2-5, with D tentatively TRBD2 (5 bases). Looked up from germline, CDR1 is MNHNS and CDR2 is SASEGT. This CDR3 is built from 14 residues. The ends were cut back, 5 bases at V and 7 bases at J, with 17 bases in the middle. The CDR3 DNA sequence: TGTGCCAGCAGTTCACTAGTTCCCCCAGGGACCCAGTACTTC. Its protein product is CASSSLVPPGTQYF.